This is a list of T cell receptor beta chains from one sample in a study of graft-versus-host responses after intestinal transplantation. For these TCRs, the target antigens are not known. TCRdb's copy holds only in-frame clones and misses some; the assay was immunoSEQ multiplex PCR. The sample consists of roughly 100,000 clones, less than 95% of them appearing once. This material consisted of unstimulated CD8+ T cells sorted from spleen or lymph node cells, taken before transplant. These receptor sequences come from a human donor who was the organ donor for an intestinal transplant. Each CDR3 is given with its conserved first and last residue. Each record gives: V gene, D gene, J gene, clone size, CDR3 DNA, CDR3 protein. A D gene is named only where the DNA matches it firmly. The size entry is marked missing in some rows and otherwise reads once, few, many or a size class.

>TRBV28|NA|TRBJ1-1|NA
TGTGCCAGCAGCACCAACGGGAACACTGAAGCTTTCTTT
CASSTNGNTEAFF
>TRBV6-1|TRBD2|TRBJ2-1|NA
TGTGCCAGCAGTGATTCACTAGCGGGAGTAGGTCAGTTCTTC
CASSDSLAGVGQFF
>TRBV10-1|NA|TRBJ1-1|once
TGCGCCAGCAGCCGTTATGGCGGCACTGAAGCTTTCTTT
CASSRYGGTEAFF
>TRBV13|NA|TRBJ2-2|NA
TGTGCCAGCAGCGCGGATCTCTCCGGGGAGCTGTTTTTT
CASSADLSGELFF
>TRBV18|NA|TRBJ2-1|NA
TGTGCCAGCTCACCAATGACGAACCTTTGGTTAGCGGCAGCCCACAATGAGCAGTTCTTC
CASSPMTNLWLAAAHNEQFF
>TRBV11-2|NA|TRBJ2-7|once
TGTGCCAGCAGTTTCGGGACCGGGGGAGAGCAGTACTTC
CASSFGTGGEQYF
>TRBV10-2|NA|TRBJ1-1|NA
TGCGCCAGTTCACAGACACAGGGTATATTCACTGAAGCTTTCTTT
CASSQTQGIFTEAFF
>TRBV10-3|NA|TRBJ1-1|NA
TGTGCCATCAGTGAGTTCGCGACTGGGCAGGGTGAAGCTTTCTTT
CAISEFATGQGEAFF
>TRBV2|NA|TRBJ2-1|NA
TGTGCCAGCAGTGAACAGACCTACAATGAGCAGTTCTTC
CASSEQTYNEQFF
>TRBV27|NA|TRBJ1-2|NA
TGTGCCAGCAGTGCAACAGGGTGGGACTATGGCTACACCTTC
CASSATGWDYGYTF
>TRBV29-1|NA|TRBJ1-1|once
TGCAGCGTGACTGGACAGTACACTGAAGCTTTCTTT
CSVTGQYTEAFF
>TRBV19|TRBD2|TRBJ2-7|NA
TGTGCCAGTAGTATCGGGACTAGCGGATTCGAGCAGTACTTC
CASSIGTSGFEQYF
>TRBV7-9|TRBD2|TRBJ2-3|NA
TGTGCCAGCAGCTTAGGTCCGGGGGGGGTCGCAGATACGCAGTATTTT
CASSLGPGGVADTQYF
>TRBV6-5|NA|TRBJ1-2|NA
TGTGCCAGCAGTTACCTTCAGGGGCATCTCTACACCTTC
CASSYLQGHLYTF
>TRBV18|NA|TRBJ2-5|NA
TGTGCCAGCTCGCGTCAAGAGACCCAGTACTTC
CASSRQETQYF
>TRBV11-2|TRBD1|TRBJ1-2|once
TGTGCCAGCAGCCAGGGATTATGGGACAGGCAATTCTATGGCTACACCTTC
CASSQGLWDRQFYGYTF
>TRBV7-7|NA|TRBJ2-5|NA
TGTGCCAGCAGCTTAGAGGTCGGGGAGACCCAGTACTTC
CASSLEVGETQYF
>TRBV11-2|TRBD1|TRBJ1-1|NA
TGTGCCAGCAGCTTAGACAGGACAGGGGGGCTGAACACTGAAGCTTTCTTT
CASSLDRTGGLNTEAFF
>TRBV14|NA|TRBJ2-7|NA
TGTGCCAGCAGCCAGCCCGGGACCTACGAGCAGTACTTC
CASSQPGTYEQYF
>TRBV11-2|NA|TRBJ2-1|NA
TGTGCCAGCAGCGTCAGCGATGAGCAGTTCTTC
CASSVSDEQFF
>TRBV5-4|NA|TRBJ2-5|NA
TGTGCCAGCAGCTGGTGGGGGGACCAAGAGACCCAGTACTTC
CASSWWGDQETQYF
>TRBV2|NA|TRBJ2-3|NA
TGTGCCGCGCGGCCATTTAGCACAGATACGCAGTATTTT
CAARPFSTDTQYF
>TRBV14|NA|TRBJ1-1|NA
TGTGCCAGCAGCCAAGAGGTAGGGGATGTGAACACTGAAGCTTTCTTT
CASSQEVGDVNTEAFF
>TRBV25-1|NA|TRBJ2-4|NA
TGTGCCAGCAGTGATCCTTTCCAGGGCAACATTCAGTACTTC
CASSDPFQGNIQYF
>TRBV10-3|NA|TRBJ1-1|NA
TGTGCCATCAGCGGGGGGACTGAAGCTTTCTTT
CAISGGTEAFF
>TRBV12-5|TRBD2|TRBJ2-3|NA
TGTGCTAGTGGTTTGGTGGGCCCTATTAGCGGGAGTGCTCCAGATACGCAGTATTTT
CASGLVGPISGSAPDTQYF
>TRBV7-9|NA|TRBJ1-2|NA
TGTGCCAGCAGCTTGATCGGAGGTGGCTACACCTTC
CASSLIGGGYTF
>TRBV19|TRBD1|TRBJ1-5|NA
TGTGCCAGTGAGAGGGGGCGACAGGGGCGCCAGCCCCAGCATTTT
CASERGRQGRQPQHF
>TRBV27|TRBD1|TRBJ2-6|NA
TGTGCCAGCAGTCCAAGACAGGGGCTGGGAGGGGCCAACGTCCTGACTTTC
CASSPRQGLGGANVLTF
>TRBV5-1|NA|TRBJ2-1|NA
TGCGCCAGCAGCTTGGAGGCGCGGTCCTACAATGAGCAGTTCTTC
CASSLEARSYNEQFF
>TRBV14|NA|TRBJ1-5|NA
TGTGCCAGCAGCCAAGATGGACATCCTTTAACAGGGCAGCCCCAGCATTTT
CASSQDGHPLTGQPQHF
>TRBV10-2|TRBD2|TRBJ2-3|once
TGCGCCAGCAGTCTTATTAGCGGGACAGATACGCAGTATTTT
CASSLISGTDTQYF
>TRBV19|NA|TRBJ1-2|NA
TGTGCCAGTTCCTGGGGGGGGAAAGATGCCTACACCTTC
CASSWGGKDAYTF
>TRBV14|TRBD1|TRBJ1-1|once
TGTGCCAGCAGCCAAGGGGGACAGCTTGCGGCTTTCTTT
CASSQGGQLAAFF
>TRBV9|NA|TRBJ1-3|NA
TGTGCCAGCTCAGGAAACACCATATATTTT
CASSGNTIYF
>TRBV5-6|NA|TRBJ2-3|NA
TGTGCCAGCAGCCTTCCCCCTAGATATATCATGAATACGCAGTATTTT
CASSLPPRYIMNTQYF
>TRBV5-1|NA|TRBJ2-1|NA
TGCGCCAGCAGCTTGTTTGTGGTAGCGAGCATTGAGCAGTTCTTC
CASSLFVVASIEQFF
>TRBV27|TRBD2|TRBJ2-7|NA
TGTGCCAGCAGTTTTTTTGGCGGGTCGGCTAGCGGGACCTACGAGCAGTACTTC
CASSFFGGSASGTYEQYF
>TRBV28|TRBD2|TRBJ2-3|NA
TGTGCCAGCAGTTTAGGGACTACCTCACCCACAGATACGCAGTATTTT
CASSLGTTSPTDTQYF
>TRBV13|NA|TRBJ2-1|NA
TGTGCCACCGAAGGGGGTGGCGGATCTCGTTACAATGAGCAGTTCTTC
CATEGGGGSRYNEQFF
>TRBV27|TRBD2|TRBJ2-1|NA
TGTGCCACCCGGACTAGCAGCTACAATGAGCAGTTCTTC
CATRTSSYNEQFF
>TRBV5-6|TRBD2|TRBJ2-7|NA
TGTGCCAGCAGCTTGTGGGCTAGCGGGACGGGCTACGAGCAGTACTTC
CASSLWASGTGYEQYF
>TRBV30|TRBD1|TRBJ1-2|NA
TGTGCCTGGAGGGGGACAGGGGCGTCCTATGGCTACACCTTC
CAWRGTGASYGYTF
>TRBV9|TRBD2|TRBJ2-1|NA
TGTGCCAGCAGCCATACTGGACTAGCGGGGAAGGCACTCTACAATGAGCAGTTCTTC
CASSHTGLAGKALYNEQFF
>TRBV11-3|TRBD2|TRBJ2-3|NA
TGTGCCAGCAGCCCGAGGACTAGCGGGAGTGGAACAGATACGCAGTATTTT
CASSPRTSGSGTDTQYF
>TRBV7-3|NA|TRBJ2-5|NA
TGTGCCAGCAGCCCCGTGGGGGGAGCACAAGAGACCCAGTACTTC
CASSPVGGAQETQYF
>TRBV29-1|NA|TRBJ2-7|NA
TGCAGCGTTGGTGGCAGGAACTCCTACGAGCAGTACTTC
CSVGGRNSYEQYF
>TRBV6-5|NA|TRBJ1-6|NA
TGTGCCAGCAGTTATTTCGGGGGGAATTCACCCCTCCACTTT
CASSYFGGNSPLHF
>TRBV28|TRBD1|TRBJ2-5|NA
TGTGCCAGCAGACCGAAGGCGTGGGACAGGGGTCGGGAGACCCAGTACTTC
CASRPKAWDRGRETQYF
>TRBV11-3|NA|TRBJ2-2|NA
TGTGCCAGCAGTAAAATCCCCGGGGAGCTGTTTTTT
CASSKIPGELFF
>TRBV14|NA|TRBJ2-1|NA
TGTGCCAGCAGCCAAGGGAGATATTTTTTCAATGAGCAGTTCTTC
CASSQGRYFFNEQFF
>TRBV15|NA|TRBJ1-6|NA
TGTGCCACCAGGGAGCGACTGTATAATTCACCCCTCCACTTT
CATRERLYNSPLHF
>TRBV10-1|TRBD2|TRBJ2-5|NA
TGCGCCAGCAGTGAAGTCAGCGGGGGTCTCCAAGAGACCCAGTACTTC
CASSEVSGGLQETQYF
>TRBV30|TRBD1|TRBJ1-2|NA
TGTGCCTGGAGTGTACCCACGGGACAGGGAAGCTATGGCTACACCTTC
CAWSVPTGQGSYGYTF
>TRBV18|NA|TRBJ2-1|NA
TGTGCCAGCTCACCACCGATAGGAGCCGACAATGAGCAGTTCTTC
CASSPPIGADNEQFF